This T cell receptor (beta chain) came from a study of cytomegalovirus exposure and HLA in healthy donors (TCRdb year 2017). As for the study more broadly: In an earlier analysis of 587 of the donors, less than 350 Gb of sequence data and 90 million to 120 million unique TCR beta sequences from about 179 million T cells were reported. Of the approximately 400 genotyped donors, approximately 80% were placed in the genetic ancestry cluster associated with self-reported Caucasian donors. Both class I and class II loci were covered by HLA typing, at four-digit resolution. Rather than drawing on any new phenotypic data, the later analysis identified candidate immune exposures from TCR beta sequences and the way those sequences occurred across donors. Every repertoire in the discovery cohort had been generated on one and the same sequencing platform. Roughly five DR-DQ haplotypes were handled as single units for association and clustering because linkage in the cohort was strong. A later genetic analysis used genome-wide SNP genotypes for about 65% of the 666 donors, treating that subset as a discovery cohort. The T cell repertoires of 550 to 850 subjects were profiled by immunosequencing and related to cytomegalovirus serostatus. The study combined high-throughput TCR immunosequencing, statistical association of individual TCRs with disease status, and machine learning to predict cytomegalovirus infection status. The study aimed to test whether signatures of past pathogen exposure could be identified by cataloging public T cell receptors. Besides the first cohort of 666 subjects, a separate validation cohort made up of 120 or so different subjects was used. Donor age, sex, ethnicity and CMV serostatus were compiled alongside the repertoire data. Typing coverage varied by locus: about 629-640 donors for A, B, C, DRB1 and DQB1; approximately 520 for DQA1; approximately 570 for DPA1; approximately 470 for DPB1. An early release covering more than 500 HLA-typed donors comprised about 320 gigabases of sequencing data and around 80 million unique TCR sequences. An earlier analysis of some 600 of the donors applied high-throughput TCR beta sequencing to assess whether each TCR beta V gene segment acted as functional or pseudogenic. Among 398 genotyped donors of the cohort, an average of approximately 240,000 unique TCR beta nucleotide sequences were sequenced per donor, roughly 20% of them non-productive. A later analysis re-examined previously published TCR beta repertoires from about 700 donors and added high-resolution HLA genotyping to investigate patterns of TCR occurrence.

Preparation of the library involved the immunoSEQ multiplex PCR assay. A mixture of 60 forward primers for TCR Vbeta segments and 13 reverse primers for TCR Jbeta segments was used in the multiplex PCR. The CDR3 region of rearranged TCR beta genes was amplified from genomic DNA by a multiplex PCR assay. On the Illumina HiSeq System, the amplified TCR beta libraries were sequenced as 87-base-pair reads. Per the authors' processing: A later analysis counted approximately 76 million unique TCR beta chains across the 640 or so repertoires, and some 12 million of these chains were shared by at least two donors. Raw reads were error-corrected and collapsed into unique sequences by a nearest-neighbor algorithm in which closely related sequences were merged to remove PCR and sequencing errors. Alignment of CDR3 sequences to IMGT reference sequences was used to assign V, D and J gene segments. For a sequence to be retained, a match of at least six nucleotides to both a V gene segment and a J gene segment was required. A rearrangement was called productive if the CDR3 had no stop codons and remained in frame with V and J, and every other rearrangement was called non-productive. CDR3 was defined by IMGT convention, running from the second conserved V-encoded cysteine to the conserved J-encoded phenylalanine. The earlier analysis of about 620 of the donors excluded sequences that lacked an unambiguous match to a single V gene segment. An earlier analysis of approximately 590 of the donors classified V segments as functional when productive rearrangements were above 56.7% and as segregating when the standard deviation between donors was above 5%. A statistical classification framework was developed to diagnose cytomegalovirus status using the catalog of TCR beta chain sequences. A later analysis assigned V and J genes by comparing TCR nucleotide sequences with IMGT/GENE-DB human TR gene sequences. In a later analysis, CDR3 sequences and most-parsimonious VDJ recombination scenarios were assigned using the TCRdist pipeline. In a later analysis, every TCR beta chain was defined by the combination of its CDR3 amino acid sequence and its V-gene family, and reads without a unique V-gene family were dropped. In a later analysis, approximately 590 highly shared, low-generation-probability nucleotide sequences were removed to address suspected cross-contamination and a sequencing artifact. In a later analysis, a clonal expansion index was calculated for each public chain from normalized within-repertoire ranks of inferred template counts. A later analysis computed generation probabilities with a VDJ recombination model fitted to out-of-frame rearrangements, and checked the results against IGoR. In a later analysis, TCR-TCR, TCR-HLA and TCR-CMV co-occurrence was scored with hypergeometric tests, and a repertoire-size bias correction was applied to TCR pairs. In a later analysis, false discovery rates were estimated by permuting HLA or CMV assignments 20 times. In a later analysis, co-occurring TCRs were grouped using DBSCAN, and TCRdist sequence similarity was added for clustering within HLA-allele-positive subsets. Repertoires with fewer than 30,000 or more than 120,000 public chains were left out of co-occurrence clustering, as were five repertoires with anomalous nucleotide sharing. TCRdb stores this immuneACCESS table with in-frame sequences only. Part of the clones is absent; in the studies checked, under half of the shortfall reflects unresolved V genes, and no reason is known for the rest. The D gene and trimming were derived from the DNA, and the V and J assignments and clone size from that table. The sample table contains 100,000 to 150,000 clones; only one count was recorded for 75% to 90% of them. Approximately 5.6% of the sample is in the top ten clones.

The CDR3 has 14 amino acids, counting the end cysteine and phenylalanine. Of the read, only the CDR3 DNA is kept; its 42 bases are in frame from base 1. The V and J ends are trimmed by 4 bases and 4 bases, leaving 12 bases between them. From a lookup of the germline V gene, CDR1 and CDR2 are SGHDT and YYEEEE. Broad study findings and their caveats: In a later genetic analysis, fewer N-insertions in productive TCRs were reported among donors in an Asian-associated ancestry cluster than the approximately 710-donor mean. In vitro tests confirmed that a few of the cytomegalovirus-associated TCR beta chains recognize cytomegalovirus antigens. This cohort had only TCR beta chains sequenced, and the lack of alpha or paired-chain data limited which features could be detected. When HLA alleles, especially DR and DQ, strongly co-occurred, TCR associations were difficult to assign to individual alleles. Linkage disequilibrium might explain the correlated functional status among segregating V segments, but an unknown experimental factor could not be ruled out. Because HLA typing was missing for some donors at each locus, association tests included only the typed subset. A later genetic analysis associated a missense DCLRE1C variant with V-gene and J-gene trimming of TCR beta chains, and an independent cohort replicated the association. A total of roughly 160 TCR beta chains were listed by the study as associated with cytomegalovirus. The classifier was reported to diagnose cytomegalovirus status with high specificity and sensitivity in both the original cohort and the validation cohort. Most TCR sequences were observed very rarely across donors, whereas some public TCRs were present in many individuals. Several of the top co-occurrence clusters appeared to be linked to parvovirus B19, influenza, CMV and Epstein-Barr virus, according to a later analysis. A later analysis found that most CMV-associated TCR beta chains appeared HLA-restricted, with HLA associations seemingly driven largely by CMV exposure. A later analysis found that HLA-associated TCR beta chains were more clonally expanded and had lower generation probabilities than equally common non-associated chains. The authors suggested that the approach could potentially be generalized to other disease states and immunological phenotypes. In a later analysis, the rate of TCR association differed among HLA loci, with DRB1 alleles having the most associated TCRs and HLA-C alleles having the fewest. In a later analysis, about 17,000 TCR beta sequences were associated with specific HLA alleles at a false discovery rate of 0.05. A further reported finding was that TCR beta sequences accurately predicted the HLA-A and HLA-B alleles for most subjects in the first cohort. Because counts were too low, under 20 rarely observed V segments, including chromosome 9 orphons, were left out of the earlier analysis of some 640 of the donors. Some IMGT-functional V segments, including TRBV6-2 and TRBV6-3, could not be distinguished by the 87-base-pair reads and were therefore excluded. In an earlier analysis of 500 to 650 of the donors, most TCR beta V segments appeared in productive rearrangements about 90% or about 30% of the time, broadly matching IMGT annotations. The presence/absence analyses assumed that sequencing depth was roughly uniform across donors, and that assumption may not be true. Immune exposure information for the cohort was limited to CMV serostatus. A cluster of highly shared sequence variants was judged likely to be a technical artifact of the sequencing pipeline.

As concerns this clone: Its antigen has not been determined. The sample holds no much larger clone one base away, and base qualities are not on file.

The cohort consisted of hundreds of healthy bone marrow donors. At the time of sampling, every cohort member was nominally healthy, though immune exposures that went unrecorded were likely present. The donor tested CMV seropositive, placing the donor among the 289 seropositive members of the cohort. A peripheral blood sample was provided by each donor, and peripheral blood mononuclear cells were used for TCR beta sequencing. The Qiagen DNeasy Blood Extraction Kit was used to extract genomic DNA from the blood cell samples. The V gene is TRBV5-6 and the J gene is TRBJ1-5; the D region possibly corresponds to TRBD1 (6 bases align). The sequence was collected from a woman between 40 and 50 years old in good health and CMV-seropositive. The sequencing input was PBMCs. The DNA sequence is as follows: TGTGCCAGCAGCCTACAGGGACTAAATCAGCCCCAGCATTTT. Its translation reads: CASSLQGLNQPQHF.